Below, 26 T cell receptor beta chains from the same sample are listed, as sequenced in a study of T cell changes during pregnancy in multiple sclerosis. Clones were read by immunoSEQ multiplex PCR, and TCRdb kept only the in-frame ones, dropping some. The sample holds about 25,000 clones, approximately 86% seen once. Specimen: CD8+ T cells from peripheral blood mononuclear cells, collected in the first trimester of pregnancy. These TCRs come from a female donor in good health, enrolled as a control in a pregnancy study.

V gene TRBV9 combines with J gene TRBJ2-1; 10 bases match TRBD2. J gave up 7 bases and V 0 bases, and 7 bases lay outside the gene matches. The V gene's germline CDR1 is SGDLS and CDR2 YYNGEE. This CDR3 comprises 16 residues. CDR3 nucleotide sequence: TGTGCCAGCAGCGTAGGAAGCGGGGGGGCGGGTAATGAGCAGTTCTTC. It is translated as CASSVGSGGAGNEQFF.

The chain joins TRBV27 to TRBJ2-2, with D uncertain. The ends were cut back, 5 bases at V and 1 base at J, with 11 bases in the middle. CDR3 length equals 15 residues. Germline values: CDR1 MNHEY, CDR2 SMNVEV (reference sequence). The CDR3 reads CASSTLGMNTGELFF. Here the CDR3 DNA reads TGTGCCAGCAGTACCTTGGGCATGAACACCGGGGAGCTGTTTTTT.

This clone was recorded once. The chain carries TRBV19 and TRBJ2-1; 8 bases match TRBD1. J gave up 5 bases and V 7 bases, and 4 bases lay outside the gene matches. The CDR3 has 13 amino acids. Germline V gene sequence: CDR1 LNHDA, CDR2 SQIVND (reference sequence). CDR3 nucleotide sequence: TGTGCCAGTAAAAACAGGGGGGACAATGAGCAGTTCTTC. It specifies CASKNRGDNEQFF.

A single count supports this clone. V and J are TRBV2 and TRBJ2-2, with D uncertain. The CDR3 extends over 15 amino acids. The V end was cut by 2 bases, the J end by 0 bases, with 7 bases between. CDR1 is SNHLY, CDR2 FYNNEI, per germline. CDR3 sequence reads: CASSERLANTGELFF. The DNA for the CDR3 is TGTGCCAGCAGTGAAAGACTCGCGAACACCGGGGAGCTGTTTTTT.

The chain uses TRBV27 and TRBJ2-7, with a weak D call TRBD2 (6 bases). V shed 5 bases and J shed 7 bases, with 18 bases lying between them. Germline V CDR1 and CDR2: MNHEY, SMNVEV (reference sequence). This CDR3 has 14 residues. CDR3: CASSARDSAGEQYF. CDR3 in DNA: TGTGCCAGCAGTGCACGGGACTCCGCGGGGGAGCAGTACTTC.

The chain employs TRBV7-8 and TRBJ2-1, with no clear D. V lost 0 bases and J lost 4, with 4 bases in between. Per the germline V gene, CDR1 is SGHVS and CDR2 is FQNEAQ. CDR3 size: 13 residues. The CDR3 DNA reads TGTGCCAGCAGCTTAGCACATTACAATGAGCAGTTCTTC. This sequence encodes CASSLAHYNEQFF.

This rearrangement joins TRBV15 to TRBJ1-2; no firm D call. The germline CDR1 and CDR2 sequences are LNHNV and YYDKDF (reference sequence). The CDR3 contains 15 residues. V was pared by 0 bases and J by 4 bases, with 12 bases between. The CDR3 bases are TGTGCCACCAGCAGAGATCTCAACAGAGTCTATGGCTACACCTTC. This gives the protein CATSRDLNRVYGYTF.

The chain links TRBV28 to TRBJ2-3; 7 bases agree with TRBD1. The V and J ends lost 6 bases and 2 bases, in that order; junction bases with no gene match: 11. CDR3 size: 16 residues. Looked up from germline, CDR1 is MDHEN and CDR2 is SYDVKM. Written as DNA, the CDR3 is TGTGCCAGCAGACGTCCTCCCCAGGGGGACACAGATACGCAGTATTTT. This encodes CASRRPPQGDTDTQYF.

This chain connects TRBV6-5 to TRBJ2-2; TRBD2 aligns across 7 bases. CDR1 MNHEY and CDR2 SVGAGI come from the germline V gene. The ends lost 2 bases at V and 6 bases at J; junction bases unmatched: 3. The CDR3 consists of 14 residues. CDR3 region: CASSYTSVPGELFF. As DNA, the CDR3 is TGTGCCAGCAGTTACACTAGCGTGCCCGGGGAGCTGTTTTTT.

The CDR3 region is CASEGGSDNSPLHF. In DNA, the CDR3 is TGTGCCAGCGAAGGAGGGTCAGATAATTCACCCCTCCACTTT. The chain has TRBV6-1 and TRBJ1-6, with unresolved D. Trimming stripped 8 bases from V and 5 bases from J, with 13 bases between. The CDR3 is 14 amino acids. Germline V CDR1 and CDR2: MNHNS, SASEGT.

V gene TRBV7-9 combines with J gene TRBJ2-1, with TRBD1 matching over 11 bases. Germline V gene lookup returns CDR1 SEHNR and CDR2 FQNEAQ (reference sequence). Germline trimming cut 1 base from V and 2 bases from J; bases unmatched to any gene: 1. The CDR3 spans 16 residues. CDR3 loop: CASSLGTGGPYNEQFF. For the CDR3, the DNA is TGTGCCAGCAGCTTAGGGACAGGGGGCCCCTACAATGAGCAGTTCTTC.

The J gene is TRBJ2-1, the V gene TRBV11-2, with 15 bases that match TRBD2. The ends lost 5 bases at V and 6 bases at J; junction bases unmatched: 11. Germline V gene data show CDR1 as SGHAT and CDR2 as FQNNGV. The CDR3 has 18 residues. CDR3 sequence reads: CASSLEPRTSGGGNEQFF. CDR3 sequence (DNA): TGTGCCAGCAGCCTCGAGCCCCGGACTAGCGGGGGGGGCAATGAGCAGTTCTTC.

This clone was recorded only once. The chain is built from TRBV4-3 and TRBJ2-7; 7 bases map to TRBD2. The germline V gene has CDR1 LGHNA and CDR2 YSLEER. V was clipped by 1 base and J by 0 bases; unmatched bases: 9. This CDR3 is 17 amino acids long. CDR3 in DNA: TGCGCCAGCAGCCAAGCTTGGCTAGCGGAGAGCTCCTACGAGCAGTACTTC. As protein: CASSQAWLAESSYEQYF.

This clone is a singleton in its sample. The chain is built from TRBV9 and TRBJ1-4, with a tentative D call TRBD1 (5 bases). Looked up from germline, CDR1 is SGDLS and CDR2 is YYNGEE. V gave up 2 bases and J gave up 13 bases, with 15 bases separating them. This CDR3 has 13 amino acids. Here the CDR3 DNA reads TGTGCCAGCAGCGTTTCCGCAGGGTCGGGACTGTTTTTT. The encoded protein is CASSVSAGSGLFF.

V gene TRBV7-6 combines with J gene TRBJ2-1, with 11 nucleotides matching TRBD2. This CDR3 spans 15 amino acids. V shed 1 base and J 9 bases; nucleotides not matched to a gene: 5. The V gene's germline CDR1 is SGHVS and CDR2 FNYEAQ. CDR3 residues: CASSLVAGGPLEQFF. CDR3 nucleotides: TGTGCCAGCAGCTTAGTAGCGGGGGGGCCCCTTGAGCAGTTCTTC.

The chain is built from TRBV27 and TRBJ2-3; perhaps TRBD2 as D (6 bases). Trimming left V 3 bases short and J 4 bases short, with 11 bases between. Germline V gives CDR1 MNHEY, CDR2 SMNVEV (reference sequence). This CDR3 contains 14 residues. The CDR3 bases are TGTGCCAGCAGTTTGGGCGGGACCGCAGATACGCAGTATTTT. Translating gives CASSLGGTADTQYF.

CDR3 residues: CASSRVATNQETQYF. CDR3 bases: TGTGCCAGCAGCAGAGTGGCGACTAACCAAGAGACCCAGTACTTC. The chain has TRBV21-1 and TRBJ2-5; the D call in the table, TRBD2, was not verified against the DNA. TRBV21-1 is termed a pseudogene. This CDR3 is built from 15 residues.

The CDR3: CASGSWTGGNEQFF. The CDR3 DNA reads as TGTGCCAGCGGATCGTGGACAGGGGGCAATGAGCAGTTCTTC. V is TRBV27 and J is TRBJ2-1; the match to TRBD1 covers 10 bases. The CDR3 totals 14 residues. The V segment lost 8 bases and the J segment 6 bases; nucleotides outside the gene matches: 7. Per germline, CDR1 MNHEY and CDR2 SMNVEV (reference sequence).

This chain uses TRBV28 with TRBJ2-7, with TRBD2 identical over 9 bases. Germline V CDR1 and CDR2: MDHEN, SYDVKM. Unmatched junction bases numbered 8, after V lost 9 bases and J lost 5 bases. CDR3 size: 13 residues. Here the CDR3 DNA reads TGTGCCAGTTTTAGCGGGAGAGGCCACGAGCAGTACTTC. Protein product: CASFSGRGHEQYF.

The V and J genes are TRBV11-2 and TRBJ1-6; the D gene is possibly TRBD1 (6 bases). V gave up 5 bases and J gave up 1 base, with 9 bases separating them. Germline CDR1 reads SGHAT; CDR2 reads FQNNGV. The CDR3 length is 15 residues. CDR3: CASSRQESYNSPLHF. The DNA of the CDR3 is TGTGCCAGCAGCAGACAGGAGTCCTATAATTCACCCCTCCACTTT.

This clone was picked up one time. The chain carries TRBV19 and TRBJ2-7, with 14 bases aligning to TRBD2. The CDR3 length is 16 residues. V was clipped by 4 bases and J by 3 bases; unmatched bases: 5. Germline V gene sequence: CDR1 LNHDA, CDR2 SQIVND (reference sequence). CDR3 nucleotide sequence: TGTGCCAGTAGTACCTGGACTAGCGGGAGGCTCTACGAGCAGTACTTC. Its translation: CASSTWTSGRLYEQYF. The full variable domain, its missing parts supplied by reference TRBV19 and TRBJ2-7, is DGGITQSPKYLFRKEGQNVTLSCEQNLNHDAMYWYRQDPGQGLRLIYYSQIVNDFQKGDIAEGYSVSREKKESFPLTVTSAQKNPTAFYLCASSTWTSGRLYEQYFGPGTRLTVT.

This clone was seen ten or more times. This chain uses TRBV28 with TRBJ2-2; 8 nucleotides match TRBD1. This CDR3 is built from 15 residues. Germline lookup yields CDR1 MDHEN and CDR2 SYDVKM. V shed 1 base, J shed 5 bases, and the junction held 3 bases outside the gene matches. The CDR3 DNA is TGTGCCAGCAGTTTATACAGGGGGTTAACCGGGGAGCTGTTTTTT. Protein sequence: CASSLYRGLTGELFF.

In its sample, this clone is medium-sized. The chain joins TRBV4-2 to TRBJ2-1; 8 positions agree with TRBD2. The germline gives CDR1 LGHNA, CDR2 YNFKEQ. V lost 0 bases to trimming and J lost 4 bases; unmatched junction nucleotides: 5. CDR3 length: 16 residues. The CDR3 DNA follows: TGTGCCAGCAGCCAAGATTCCAGCGGGGGTTACAATGAGCAGTTCTTC. Protein sequence: CASSQDSSGGYNEQFF.

V is TRBV4-3 and J is TRBJ2-1, with 7 bases aligning to TRBD2. The CDR3 totals 14 residues. Germline-derived CDR1 and CDR2 are LGHNA and YSLEER. V lost 0 bases, J lost 7 bases, and 3 bases stayed unmatched. Here the CDR3 reads CASSQEAGRNEQFF. The CDR3, as DNA: TGCGCCAGCAGCCAAGAGGCCGGGAGGAATGAGCAGTTCTTC.

V gene TRBV28 combines with J gene TRBJ2-2; TRBD1 aligns across 7 bases. The CDR3 has 18 amino acids. Per germline, CDR1 MDHEN and CDR2 SYDVKM. V was pared by 6 bases and J by 1 base, with 14 bases of the junction left unmatched. The CDR3 loop is CASSFPSRQGLNTGELFF. The CDR3 DNA follows: TGTGCCAGCAGCTTCCCCTCCCGACAGGGCCTGAACACCGGGGAGCTGTTTTTT.

J is TRBJ2-7 and V is TRBV28; tentatively, D is TRBD1 (6 bases). This CDR3 has 17 amino acids. Germline CDR1 is MDHEN and CDR2 is SYDVKM. V was trimmed by 5 bases and J by 2 bases, leaving 22 bases between them. For the CDR3, the DNA is TGTGCCAGCAGTAGTATCCAGGGGAGACTATCGGCCTACGAGCAGTACTTC. Encoded protein: CASSSIQGRLSAYEQYF.